This T cell receptor beta chain emerged from a study of blood T cell repertoires in COVID-19. Across the whole study: The United States, Italy and Spain provided the acute and convalescent COVID-19 samples.

This table comes from immunoSEQ multiplex PCR, and its TCRdb copy is limited to in-frame clones, with some not included. The sample yields roughly 700,000 clones, 85% to 90% seen once. Germline-derived CDR1 and CDR2 are MGHDK and SYGVNS. Deletions cut 1 base from V and 4 bases from J, with 10 bases between. The CDR3 loop spans 14 amino acids. The origin of this receptor is a woman between 18 and 30 years old with acute or convalescent COVID-19. The chain has TRBV25-1 and TRBJ1-1, with D perhaps TRBD1 (5 bases). Input material: peripheral blood. This chain's CDR3 is CASSEFLGLTEAFF. The DNA of the CDR3 is TGTGCCAGCAGTGAATTTCTGGGACTCACTGAAGCTTTCTTT.